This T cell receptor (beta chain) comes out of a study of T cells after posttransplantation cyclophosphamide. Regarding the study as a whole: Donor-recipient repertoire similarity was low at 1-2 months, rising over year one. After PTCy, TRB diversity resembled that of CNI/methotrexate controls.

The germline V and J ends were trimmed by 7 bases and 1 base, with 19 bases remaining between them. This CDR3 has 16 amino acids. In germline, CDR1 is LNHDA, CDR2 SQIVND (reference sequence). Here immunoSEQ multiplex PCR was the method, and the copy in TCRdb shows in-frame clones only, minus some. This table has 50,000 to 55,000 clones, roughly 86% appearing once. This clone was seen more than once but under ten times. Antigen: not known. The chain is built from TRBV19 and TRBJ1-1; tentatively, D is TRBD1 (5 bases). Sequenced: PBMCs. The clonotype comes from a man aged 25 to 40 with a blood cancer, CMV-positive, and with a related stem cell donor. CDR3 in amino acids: CASNKIGGLRNTEAFF. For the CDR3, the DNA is TGTGCCAGTAATAAGATCGGGGGACTTAGGAACACTGAAGCTTTCTTT.